The clone carrying this TCR beta chain came up many times. What it binds is not known. It was RNA transcripts that yielded the amplified TCR beta CDR3 regions. A set of HTBI primers served as the primers for a first-round RT-PCR of the TCR CDR3. Each CDR3 protein gets one entry after TCRdb re-called the multiplex PCR reads with MiXCR. Of more than 300,000 distinct CDR3 sequences in the sample, under 20% were seen once. This CDR3 spans 12 amino acids. Trimming at V came to 6 bases and at J to 5 bases, leaving 4 bases not matched to a gene. Germline V CDR1 and CDR2: DFQATT, SNEGSKA (reference sequence). The data stem from a study of T cells in Graves' hyperthyroidism and ophthalmopathy. The study's findings and limits: The model identified upcoming ophthalmopathy a median approximately six months ahead of onset.

This sequence originates from a man in his late teens or twenties with Graves' ophthalmopathy. The chain combines TRBV20-1 with TRBJ2-5; 9 bases fit TRBD1. Sequencing used blood. CDR3 region: CSATTGGETQYF. The CDR3 DNA reads as TGCAGTGCCACGACAGGGGGTGAGACCCAGTACTTC.